Below are 2 T cell receptor beta chains sequenced from a single sample in a study of blood T cells in healthy people across ages. A second 7 to 11 cycle PCR used barcoded and J-beta primers. TCRdb fed the 5' RACE reads into MiXCR, producing one record per CDR3 protein. Altogether 700,000 or so distinct CDR3 sequences are present, around 43% being singletons, with the ten largest covering around 30%. Sequences were obtained from blood. These receptors were taken from a man at least 80 years old in good health.

This clonotype was found many times. This rearrangement joins TRBV29-1 to TRBJ2-1; the match to TRBD2 covers 8 bases. Germline assignment: CDR1 SQVTM and CDR2 ANQGSEA. This CDR3 is built from 13 residues. V gave up 5 bases and J gave up 6 bases; unmatched junction bases: 6. The CDR3 DNA reads TGCAGCGTTCGGGAGGGAGGGCGCAATGAGCAGTTCTTC. It translates to CSVREGGRNEQFF.

Points on this clonotype: One base away lies a much larger clone, so this may be a sequencing read error. This chain connects TRBV6-2 or TRBV6-3 to TRBJ2-3; D unclear. Germline values: CDR1 MNHEY, CDR2 SVGEGT. The CDR3 consists of 11 residues. CDR3 in amino acids: CASSSADTPYF. DNA for the CDR3: TGTGCCAGCAGTTCCGCAGATACGCCGTATTTT.